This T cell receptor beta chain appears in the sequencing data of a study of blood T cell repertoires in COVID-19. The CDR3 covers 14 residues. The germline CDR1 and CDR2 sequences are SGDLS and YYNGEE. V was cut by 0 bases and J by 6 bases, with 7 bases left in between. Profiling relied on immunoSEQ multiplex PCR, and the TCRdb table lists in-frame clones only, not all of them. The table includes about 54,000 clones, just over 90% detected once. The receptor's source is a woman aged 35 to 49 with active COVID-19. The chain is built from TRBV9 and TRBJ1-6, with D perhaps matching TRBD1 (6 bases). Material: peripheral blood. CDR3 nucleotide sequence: TGTGCCAGCAGCGTAGCAGGGGTTAATTCACCCCTCCACTTT. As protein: CASSVAGVNSPLHF.